This T cell receptor beta chain emerged from a study of high-grade serous ovarian cancer treatment subgroups. Whole-study results and caveats: Different patients shared almost no repertoire; same-patient tumors shared about 0.11 to 0.85.

Data came from immunoSEQ multiplex PCR; TCRdb stores just in-frame clones and leaves some out. The sample has over 9,000 clones, roughly four fifths seen once; the top ten hold around 7%. Tumor samples were obtained before definitive surgery or chemotherapy. Details on this clone: Its matching antigen is unknown.

The source of this sequence is a human donor with high-grade serous ovarian cancer. Sequenced sample: tumor tissue.

DNA of the CDR3: TGTGCTAGTGGTTTGGTATCCAGGGCCGAGCAGTACTTC. Translating gives CASGLVSRAEQYF. This rearrangement joins TRBV12-5 to TRBJ2-7; weak D call: TRBD1 (5 bases). Trimming took off 0 bases at V and 6 bases at J, with 9 bases between the two ends. This CDR3 comprises 13 residues. CDR1 is LGHNT, CDR2 FRNRAP, per germline.